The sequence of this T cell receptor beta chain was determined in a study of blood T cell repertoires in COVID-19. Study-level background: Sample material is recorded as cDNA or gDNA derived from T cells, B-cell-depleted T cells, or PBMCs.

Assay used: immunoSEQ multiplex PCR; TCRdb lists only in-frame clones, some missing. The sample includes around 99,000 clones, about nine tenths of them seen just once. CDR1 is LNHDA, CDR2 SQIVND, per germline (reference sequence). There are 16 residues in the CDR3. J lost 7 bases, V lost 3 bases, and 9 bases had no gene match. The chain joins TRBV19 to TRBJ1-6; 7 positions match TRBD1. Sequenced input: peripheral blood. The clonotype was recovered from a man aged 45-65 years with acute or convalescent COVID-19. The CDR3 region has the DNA TGTGCCAGTAGTATTGGAAGACAGGGAGGCAATTCACCCCTCCACTTT. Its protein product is CASSIGRQGGNSPLHF.